The TCR beta chain under discussion was sequenced for a study of STAT5B mutations in CD4+ large granular lymphocyte leukemia. The CDR3 has 16 residues. Germline values: CDR1 SGHAT, CDR2 FQNNGV. Trimming removed 1 base at V and 2 bases at J, with 12 bases between. A single count supports this clone. Its antigen is still unknown. The assay was immunoSEQ multiplex PCR, and TCRdb's table has in-frame clones only and misses some. The data show around 8,100 clones, with over 70% seen just once and 67% held by the top ten. Study findings and constraints: Data were not HLA-matched across samples.

The chain links TRBV11-2 to TRBJ1-3, with D possibly being TRBD1 (5 bases). This clonotype originated in a woman aged 60-75 years with CD4+ T-cell large granular lymphocyte leukemia. Sequences were obtained from PBMCs. CDR3 DNA: TGTGCCAGCAGCTTAGTACCAGGGAGCACTGGAAACACCATATATTTT. Its protein is CASSLVPGSTGNTIYF.